There are a few counts of the clone carrying this TCR beta chain. Its antigen is as yet unknown. Repertoires were generated with immunoSEQ multiplex PCR, while TCRdb's copy carries only in-frame clones and drops some. The sample records approximately 50,000 clones, more than 80% being singletons. The CDR3 is 11 residues long. The V end was cut by 5 bases, the J end by 1 base, with 2 bases between. From germline, CDR1 is MDHEN and CDR2 SYDVKM. The data derive from a study of T cell responses to AZD1222 COVID-19 vaccine. General observations from the study: Clonal diversity may have been underestimated, and the donors were mostly white British, with more females than males. Repertoires were collected only later (after the peak T cell response had occurred). Nearly half of spike-specific TCRs reportedly target variant regions that are unmutated in the B.1.351 and B.1.1.7 variants.

The clonotype comes from an adult in good health. V is TRBV28 and J is TRBJ1-2; D gene uncertain. Sample: peripheral blood, taken on day 0 of MenACWY control vaccination. CDR3 protein: CASSINYGYTF. The CDR3 bases are TGTGCCAGCAGTATTAACTATGGCTACACCTTC.